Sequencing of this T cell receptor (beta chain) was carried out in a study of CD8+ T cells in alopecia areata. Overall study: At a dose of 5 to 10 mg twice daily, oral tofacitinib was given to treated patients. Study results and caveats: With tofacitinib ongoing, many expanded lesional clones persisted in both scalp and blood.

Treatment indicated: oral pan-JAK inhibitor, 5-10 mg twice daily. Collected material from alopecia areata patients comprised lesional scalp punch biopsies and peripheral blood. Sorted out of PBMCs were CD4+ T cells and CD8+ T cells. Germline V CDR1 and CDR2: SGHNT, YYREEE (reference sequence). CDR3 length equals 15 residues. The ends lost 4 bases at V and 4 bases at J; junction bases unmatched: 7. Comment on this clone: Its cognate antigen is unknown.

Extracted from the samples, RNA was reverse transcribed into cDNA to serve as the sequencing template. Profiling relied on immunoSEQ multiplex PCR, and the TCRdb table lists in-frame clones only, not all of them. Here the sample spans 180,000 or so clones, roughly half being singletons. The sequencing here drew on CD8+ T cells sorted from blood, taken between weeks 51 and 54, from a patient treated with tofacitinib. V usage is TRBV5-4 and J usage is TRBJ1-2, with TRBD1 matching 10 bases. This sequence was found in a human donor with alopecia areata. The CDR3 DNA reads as TGTGCCAGCAGCCCAAGGACAGGGGGTGCCTATGGCTACACCTTC. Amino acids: CASSPRTGGAYGYTF.